This T cell receptor beta chain emerged from a study of cytomegalovirus exposure and HLA in healthy donors. This clone was seen a single time. PCR used 60 Vbeta primers and 13 Jbeta primers. The protocol was immunoSEQ multiplex PCR, while the TCRdb copy is restricted to in-frame clones and leaves out a portion. This table has about 300,000 clones, 75% to 90% appearing once. The TCR originated in a man aged 35-49 years in good health and CMV-seropositive. What was sequenced was PBMCs.

CDR3 DNA: TGTGCCAGCAGTTTACGGCAGGGGGTGCCCCAGCCCCAGCATTTT. Translated: CASSLRQGVPQPQHF. The chain combines TRBV28 with TRBJ1-5; 7 bases fit TRBD1. Germline CDR1 MDHEN, CDR2 SYDVKM. The CDR3 covers 15 residues. The junction had 8 bases not matched to a gene; V was cut back by 2 bases and J by 7 bases.